This T cell receptor (beta chain) was recovered during a study of regulatory T cells in long-lasting Graves disease. The time point denotes: persistent/refractory GD, antithyroid drugs over 5 years with positive TRAb. TCR sequences were obtained from RNA taken from PBMCs. CDR3 regions were amplified by Arm-PCR using iRepertoire HTBI primers to build TCR beta libraries. Via MiXCR, TCRdb re-called the multiplex PCR reads, giving one row per CDR3 protein. The sample consists of roughly 500,000 distinct CDR3 sequences, under 25% of them appearing once. This clonotype was sampled from a female donor with Graves disease. The sample in question was peripheral blood mononuclear cells (PBMCs), obtained when the disease was refractory, from a patient treated with antithyroid drugs.

CDR3 sequence reads: CASSPPLTGHLNEKLFF. The CDR3 DNA sequence: TGTGCCAGCAGCCCGCCTTTGACGGGACATTTAAATGAAAAACTGTTTTTT. The genes are TRBV4-2 and TRBJ1-4, with D perhaps matching TRBD1 (6 bases). The CDR3 covers 17 residues. From germline, CDR1 is LGHNA and CDR2 YNFKEQ. Trimming took off 4 bases at V and 5 bases at J, with 20 bases between the two ends.